The next 32 T cell receptor beta chains were all read from a single sample in a study of shared clonotypes between healthy human individuals (dated by TCRdb to 2019 to 2021). The library relied on the immunoSEQ multiplex PCR assay. Entries here come from immuneACCESS through TCRdb and include only in-frame sequences with V and J called. Some clones fail to appear in such tables; in the studies checked, an unresolved V gene covers under half of the shortfall, and the cause of the remainder is unknown. The sample records some 2.3 million clones, approximately 95% of which are singletons. The ten largest clones represent roughly 0.36% of the sample. Sequencing was done on a sample of naive CD4+ T cells from PBMCs. The cell subset or site label, as the study defines it: CD45RA+ positively selected. The receptors derive from a man younger than 30 in good health. Some clones in this sample may be carry-over from other donors' samples.

This clone showed up just once. This sequence joins TRBV5-4 and TRBJ1-1, with D perhaps matching TRBD1 (5 bases). CDR3 length: 13 amino acids. V lost 0 bases to trimming and J lost 8 bases, with 11 bases between them. Germline V lookup: CDR1 SGHNT, CDR2 YYREEE (reference sequence). For the CDR3, the DNA is TGTGCCAGCAGCTTGGGGACAAAGCCGGAAGCTTTCTTT. It yields the protein CASSLGTKPEAFF.

This rearrangement joins TRBV27 to TRBJ1-2, with 8 bases aligning to TRBD1. Germline V gene data show CDR1 as MNHEY and CDR2 as SMNVEV (reference sequence). CDR3 length equals 15 residues. Germline trimming cut 0 bases from V and 4 bases from J; bases unmatched to any gene: 4. CDR3 in amino acids: CASSLSGTGLYGYTF. CDR3 DNA: TGTGCCAGCAGTTTATCAGGGACAGGACTCTATGGCTACACCTTC.

This chain links TRBV7-2 with TRBJ2-7; D not certain. Germline lookup yields CDR1 SGHTA and CDR2 FQGNSA. This CDR3 spans 14 amino acids. Trimming took 1 base from V and 5 from J, leaving 12 bases between them. The DNA of the CDR3 is TGTGCCAGCAGCTTAGTGGGGTTCGGTCACGAGCAGTACTTC. This gives the protein CASSLVGFGHEQYF.

The V call is TRBV7-9, the J call TRBJ2-1, with a tentative D call TRBD1 (7 bases). This CDR3 contains 14 residues. Per the germline V gene, CDR1 is SEHNR and CDR2 is FQNEAQ (reference sequence). V lost 5 bases to trimming and J lost 4 bases, with 12 bases between them. DNA for the CDR3: TGTGCCAGCAGCCAGGGGGGTCAATACAATGAGCAGTTCTTC. Its translation: CASSQGGQYNEQFF.

This clone showed up just once. V is TRBV5-5 and J is TRBJ2-7; D not certain. Per the germline V gene, CDR1 is SGHKS and CDR2 is YYEKEE (reference sequence). With 2 bases removed from V and 3 bases from J, the gap between germline ends came to 15 bases. This CDR3 has 15 amino acids. CDR3 amino acids: CASSFREQTNYEQYF. CDR3 sequence (DNA): TGTGCCAGCAGCTTCCGCGAACAGACGAACTACGAGCAGTACTTC.

This chain connects TRBV6-5 to TRBJ1-1, with D possibly TRBD1 on 6 matching bases. V was trimmed by 3 bases and J by 10 bases, leaving 9 bases between them. In germline, CDR1 is MNHEY, CDR2 SVGAGI. The CDR3 covers 11 residues. CDR3 DNA: TGTGCCAGCAGTTATGTGGGGGCAGCTTTCTTT. The encoded protein is CASSYVGAAFF.

The V gene is TRBV5-1, the J gene TRBJ1-2, with TRBD1 matching 7 bases. CDR3 length equals 14 residues. The J segment lost 1 base and the V segment lost 2 bases, leaving 2 bases of the junction unmatched. Germline values: CDR1 SGHRS, CDR2 YFSETQ. CDR3 region: CASSFGQVNYGYTF. The CDR3 DNA is TGCGCCAGCAGCTTCGGACAGGTTAACTATGGCTACACCTTC.

This clone was seen once. V and J are TRBV29-1 and TRBJ2-7, with TRBD2 identical over 13 bases. V shed 6 bases and J 0 bases; nucleotides not matched to a gene: 11. Germline assignment: CDR1 SQVTM and CDR2 ANQGSEA. The CDR3 runs 17 residues. CDR3 sequence (DNA): TGCAGCGTCCGAGGACTAGCGGGAGCTAAGAGCTCCTACGAGCAGTACTTC. It translates to CSVRGLAGAKSSYEQYF.

The V gene is TRBV27, the J gene TRBJ2-1; D is unclear. The CDR3 extends over 12 amino acids. Trimming removed 6 bases from V and 3 bases from J, with 6 bases in between. Looked up from germline, CDR1 is MNHEY and CDR2 is SMNVEV (reference sequence). The CDR3 DNA follows: TGTGCCAGCAGCGAGTGCTACAATGAGCAGTTCTTC. Translated, it gives CASSECYNEQFF.

This chain joins TRBV11-2 and TRBJ1-5; D call uncertain. This CDR3 has 13 residues. CDR1 and CDR2 (germline): SGHAT, FQNNGV. V lost 1 base, J lost 3 bases, and 4 bases lay in between. The CDR3 DNA sequence: TGTGCCAGCAGCTTAGGGAACAATCAGCCCCAGCATTTT. Protein product: CASSLGNNQPQHF.

The chain combines TRBV28 with TRBJ2-6; D call uncertain. This CDR3 has 15 amino acids. V dropped 6 bases and J dropped 3 bases, with 12 bases sitting between them. The germline CDR1 and CDR2 sequences are MDHEN and SYDVKM. The CDR3 protein is CASSFRVGGANVLTF. CDR3 sequence (DNA): TGTGCCAGCAGCTTTAGGGTGGGTGGGGCCAACGTCCTGACTTTC.

The DNA of the CDR3 is TGTGCCATCAGTAGACCGGACTGGATAGAGCAGTACTTC. Translated: CAISRPDWIEQYF. J is TRBJ2-7 and V is TRBV10-3, with D perhaps matching TRBD2 (5 bases). The V gene lost 5 bases and the J gene lost 7 bases, with 15 bases spanning the gap. Germline-derived CDR1 and CDR2 are ENHRY and SYGVKD. This CDR3 contains 13 residues.

In DNA form, the CDR3 reads TGTGCCAGCAGAAGCTTCTCCTACAATGAGCAGTTCTTC. It yields the protein CASRSFSYNEQFF. The V and J genes are TRBV7-8 and TRBJ2-1; no firm D call. CDR3 length: 13 residues. Trimming took off 6 bases at V and 0 bases at J, with 6 bases between the two ends. CDR1 SGHVS and CDR2 FQNEAQ come from the germline V gene.

The V and J genes are TRBV7-3 and TRBJ2-7; D might be TRBD1 (7 bases). Trimming shortened V by 2 bases and J by 2 bases, and 16 bases separated the two germline ends. The CDR3 consists of 16 residues. Germline CDR1 SGHTA, CDR2 FQGTGA. In DNA form, the CDR3 reads TGTGCCAGCAGCTTAGCAGGGGGGCGTGACACCTACGAGCAGTACTTC. It encodes CASSLAGGRDTYEQYF.

The rearrangement uses TRBV6-4 and TRBJ2-2; D is uncertain. The CDR3 has 14 residues. Germline values: CDR1 MRHNA, CDR2 SNTAGT. The ends were cut back, 5 bases at V and 0 bases at J, with 7 bases in the middle. CDR3 sequence: CASSLLSNTGELFF. The DNA for the CDR3 is TGTGCCAGCAGTCTTCTATCGAACACCGGGGAGCTGTTTTTT.

This chain connects TRBV5-1 to TRBJ1-4, with D possibly matching TRBD1 (5 bases). Trimming left V 6 bases short and J 4 bases short, with 10 bases between. The germline V gene encodes CDR1 SGHRS and CDR2 YFSETQ. The CDR3 covers 13 residues. The CDR3 loop reads CASKGLSNEKLFF. In nucleotides, the CDR3 is TGCGCCAGCAAGGGACTCAGTAATGAAAAACTGTTTTTT.

The V and J genes are TRBV29-1 and TRBJ2-7; TRBD2 is a possible D gene (5 bases). This CDR3 region has 15 residues. Germline-derived CDR1 and CDR2 are SQVTM and ANQGSEA. With 6 bases removed from V and 6 bases from J, the gap between germline ends came to 24 bases. CDR3: CSVRTNQRPVSEQYF. The CDR3 coding sequence is TGCAGCGTCCGAACAAATCAGCGGCCGGTTAGCGAGCAGTACTTC.

This sequence joins TRBV5-1 and TRBJ1-1; no reliable D call. The CDR3 contains 14 residues. V was cut by 4 bases and J by 0 bases, with 10 bases left in between. CDR1 is SGHRS and CDR2 is YFSETQ in the germline V gene. The CDR3 DNA reads TGCGCCAGCAGCCACGGACGGGTGAACACTGAAGCTTTCTTT. Its translation: CASSHGRVNTEAFF.

V usage is TRBV5-1 and J usage is TRBJ2-2; D is uncertain. This CDR3 is built from 17 residues. V gave up 5 bases and J gave up 5 bases, with 22 bases separating them. Germline-derived CDR1 and CDR2 are SGHRS and YFSETQ. CDR3: CASSKLNVQAGTGELFF. CDR3 DNA: TGCGCCAGCAGTAAACTGAACGTCCAGGCTGGGACCGGGGAGCTGTTTTTT.

The J gene is TRBJ1-1, the V gene TRBV5-5; a weak D match, TRBD1 (5 bases). Germline V gene sequence: CDR1 SGHKS, CDR2 YYEKEE (reference sequence). With 1 base removed from V and 3 bases from J, the gap between germline ends came to 13 bases. The length of the CDR3 is 15 residues. The CDR3 region has the DNA TGTGCCAGCAGCTTGTTTTCAGGGCGCGACACTGAAGCTTTCTTT. Its translation is CASSLFSGRDTEAFF.

J is TRBJ2-5 and V is TRBV18; D gene uncertain. The CDR3 extends over 14 amino acids. V gave up 3 bases and J gave up 5 bases, with 13 bases separating them. Germline V gene lookup returns CDR1 KGHSH and CDR2 LQKENI. CDR3 nucleotide sequence: TGTGCCAGCTCACCCGCGTATATTGAGGAGACCCAGTACTTC. As protein: CASSPAYIEETQYF.

In its sample, this clone was seen once. V gene TRBV14 combines with J gene TRBJ2-7, with TRBD2 matching over 7 bases. V shed 1 base and J 5 bases; nucleotides not matched to a gene: 11. The CDR3 spans 16 residues. Germline assignment: CDR1 SGHDN and CDR2 FVKESK. Here the CDR3 reads CASSQVRGLVLNEQYF. The CDR3 DNA sequence: TGTGCCAGCAGCCAAGTCAGAGGACTAGTCTTGAACGAGCAGTACTTC.

The V gene is TRBV5-5, the J gene TRBJ2-7; 7 bases map to TRBD1. The CDR3 totals 14 residues. Trimming at V came to 1 base and at J to 12 bases, leaving 13 bases not matched to a gene. From germline, CDR1 is SGHKS and CDR2 YYEKEE (reference sequence). As DNA, the CDR3 is TGTGCCAGCAGCTTGAGGGACAGACCTTTTTTACGGTACTTC. This encodes CASSLRDRPFLRYF.

This clone was picked up a small number of times. The chain couples TRBV30 to TRBJ1-1; D is possibly TRBD1 (5 bases). V gave up 4 bases and J gave up 3 bases, with 12 bases separating them. Germline V CDR1 and CDR2: GTSNPN, SVGIG (reference sequence). This CDR3 spans 13 amino acids. CDR3 residues: CAWTPGQDTEAFF. CDR3 bases: TGTGCCTGGACCCCAGGGCAGGACACTGAAGCTTTCTTT. Full variable domain (remainder filled in from reference TRBV30 and TRBJ1-1): SQTIHQWPATLVQPVGSPLSLECTVEGTSNPNLYWYRQAAGRGLQLLFYSVGIGQISSEVPQNLSASRPQDRQFILSSKKLLLSDSGFYLCAWTPGQDTEAFFGQGTRLTVV.

The CDR3, as DNA: TGTGCCAGCTCACCACAGTATCCTGGACAGGGGTTCGAGCAGTACTTC. Residues: CASSPQYPGQGFEQYF. The chain couples TRBV18 to TRBJ2-7; TRBD1 aligns across 9 bases. Unmatched junction bases numbered 10, after V lost 1 base and J lost 6 bases. This CDR3 contains 16 residues. Germline V gene lookup returns CDR1 KGHSH and CDR2 LQKENI.

The chain employs TRBV5-1 and TRBJ1-2; 7 bases line up with TRBD1. V lost 2 bases, J lost 10 bases, and 11 bases stayed unmatched. Germline CDR1 SGHRS, CDR2 YFSETQ. This CDR3 is built from 14 residues. DNA for the CDR3: TGCGCCAGCAGCTTCAACCGGGACAGAAGCTTCTACACCTTC. Amino acid sequence: CASSFNRDRSFYTF.

The chain carries TRBV6-6 and TRBJ1-5, with D perhaps TRBD1 (5 bases). The CDR3 consists of 15 residues. Germline loops: CDR1 MNHNY, CDR2 SVGAGI (reference sequence). The V end was cut by 5 bases, the J end by 4 bases, with 15 bases between. DNA for the CDR3: TGTGCCAGCAGTACCGCCGGAGGGACTAATCAGCCCCAGCATTTT. It codes for CASSTAGGTNQPQHF.

A remark on this clone: In the same sample, other DNA sequences code for this CDR3. The chain is built from TRBV2 and TRBJ1-5; 11 bases agree with TRBD1. Germline V gene data show CDR1 as SNHLY and CDR2 as FYNNEI. V lost 4 bases, J lost 2 bases, and 1 base stayed unmatched. This CDR3 is built from 15 residues. The CDR3 loop reads CASSVGQGGNQPQHF. CDR3 DNA sequence: TGTGCCAGCAGTGTGGGACAGGGGGGCAATCAGCCCCAGCATTTT. The full variable domain, with the rest looked up from reference TRBV2 and TRBJ1-5, is EPEVTQTPSHQVTQMGQEVILRCVPISNHLYFYWYRQILGQKVEFLVSFYNNEISEKSEIFDDQFSVERPDGSNFTLKIRSTKLEDSAMYFCASSVGQGGNQPQHFGDGTRLSIL.

This chain uses TRBV5-1 with TRBJ1-3; 7 positions agree with TRBD1. The CDR3 extends over 14 amino acids. Germline V lookup: CDR1 SGHRS, CDR2 YFSETQ. Trimming took 4 bases from V and 4 from J; bases not matched to a gene: 5. CDR3 sequence reads: CASSVPGQGNTIYF. The CDR3 DNA is TGCGCCAGCAGCGTACCGGGACAGGGAAACACCATATATTTT.

The V call is TRBV7-2, the J call TRBJ2-7, with D possibly matching TRBD2 (6 bases). The CDR3 has 15 amino acids. CDR1 is SGHTA, CDR2 FQGNSA, per germline. Trimming removed 5 bases from V and 0 bases from J, with 14 bases in between. In nucleotides, the CDR3 is TGTGCCAGCAGCGGCCAACCGGGACTCTCCTACGAGCAGTACTTC. Its protein product is CASSGQPGLSYEQYF.

The V and J genes are TRBV9 and TRBJ1-3, with D tentatively TRBD1 (6 bases). V dropped 3 bases and J dropped 1 base, with 14 bases sitting between them. The CDR3 consists of 16 residues. Germline loops: CDR1 SGDLS, CDR2 YYNGEE. CDR3: CASSGPGDRSGNTIYF. Written as DNA, the CDR3 is TGTGCCAGCAGCGGGCCAGGGGATAGGTCTGGAAACACCATATATTTT.

The chain combines TRBV28 with TRBJ1-2, with a possible D match to TRBD1 (6 bases). CDR3 length: 15 amino acids. Germline CDR1 MDHEN, CDR2 SYDVKM. V gave up 0 bases and J gave up 5 bases, with 13 bases separating them. Here the CDR3 DNA reads TGTGCCAGCAGTTTATGGCAGGGACACCGATATGGCTACACCTTC. Translating gives CASSLWQGHRYGYTF.